These 25 T cell receptor beta chains share one sample of origin, sequenced in a study of cytomegalovirus exposure and HLA in healthy donors. The PCR had 60 Vbeta and 13 Jbeta primers. The protocol was immunoSEQ multiplex PCR, while the TCRdb copy is restricted to in-frame clones and leaves out a portion. The sample has 99,000 or so clones; 75% to 85% are singletons. Source material: PBMCs. Receptors originate from a man aged 18 to 29 in good health and CMV-seronegative.

This chain links TRBV5-4 with TRBJ2-1; D might be TRBD2 (8 bases). V lost 4 bases to trimming and J lost 7 bases, with 21 bases between them. The CDR3 runs 16 residues. Germline loops: CDR1 SGHNT, CDR2 YYREEE (reference sequence). The CDR3 nucleotides read TGTGCCAGCAGCCATGCTAGGGGGCGGGGGGTTAATGAGCAGTTCTTC. Protein: CASSHARGRGVNEQFF.

V is TRBV27 and J is TRBJ2-7; D not resolved. The V gene lost 5 bases and the J gene lost 2 bases, with 4 bases spanning the gap. Germline V lookup: CDR1 MNHEY, CDR2 SMNVEV (reference sequence). The CDR3 is made up of 11 amino acids. The CDR3 sequence is CASSQTYEQYF. The CDR3 coding sequence is TGTGCCAGCAGTCAAACCTACGAGCAGTACTTC.

The chain couples TRBV14 to TRBJ1-3, with TRBD1 as a possible D gene (5 bases). The V end lost 5 bases, the J end lost 0 bases, and 14 bases lay between the germline ends. CDR1 is SGHDN, CDR2 FVKESK, per germline. CDR3 size: 16 residues. CDR3 bases: TGTGCCAGCAGCAACAAACTTACAGGCTCTGGAAACACCATATATTTT. Protein sequence: CASSNKLTGSGNTIYF.

The rearrangement uses TRBV19 and TRBJ2-7; 10 positions agree with TRBD1. V was pared by 4 bases and J by 0 bases, with 9 bases of the junction left unmatched. Germline lookup yields CDR1 LNHDA and CDR2 SQIVND (reference sequence). The CDR3 is made up of 17 amino acids. CDR3 nucleotide sequence: TGTGCCAGTAGTACGAAGGTGGGACAGGGGAACTCCTACGAGCAGTACTTC. Residues: CASSTKVGQGNSYEQYF.

This clone was seen once. The chain combines TRBV6-6 with TRBJ2-2, with D uncertain. The CDR3 has 14 residues. The V and J ends lost 4 bases and 2 bases respectively, with 8 bases between them. Germline assignment: CDR1 MNHNY and CDR2 SVGAGI (reference sequence). DNA for the CDR3: TGTGCCAGCAGTTCTCGCGAAAACACCGGGGAGCTGTTTTTT. Residues: CASSSRENTGELFF.

J is TRBJ2-1 and V is TRBV19, with 11 bases that match TRBD2. Trimming removed 1 base from V and 2 bases from J; junction bases left unmatched: 1. The CDR3 is 16 amino acids. Germline CDR1 and CDR2: LNHDA and SQIVND (reference sequence). CDR3 DNA: TGTGCCAGTAGTATAGTAGCGGGAGGGCCCTACAATGAGCAGTTCTTC. This codes for CASSIVAGGPYNEQFF.

This chain connects TRBV7-2 to TRBJ1-1; 7 bases line up with TRBD1. The CDR3 has 12 amino acids. With 5 bases clipped from V and 10 bases from J, the junction kept 7 bases outside the gene matches. Germline CDR1 SGHTA, CDR2 FQGNSA. CDR3: CASSPGQFRAFF. In DNA, the CDR3 is TGTGCCAGCAGCCCGGGACAGTTCCGAGCTTTCTTT.

This chain links TRBV28 with TRBJ2-7; possible D gene TRBD1, 7 bases. V shed 5 bases and J shed 5 bases, with 13 bases lying between them. Per the germline V gene, CDR1 is MDHEN and CDR2 is SYDVKM. The CDR3 has 13 amino acids. The CDR3 sequence: CASSLTGRHEQYF. In nucleotides, the CDR3 is TGTGCCAGCAGTCTGACAGGGAGGCACGAGCAGTACTTC.

This rearrangement joins TRBV6-5 to TRBJ1-2, with 7 bases lining up with TRBD1. V trimming: 5 bases; J trimming: 7 bases; junction bases outside the gene matches: 7. CDR3 length equals 13 residues. From germline, CDR1 is MNHEY and CDR2 SVGAGI. The CDR3 is CASSVDRVGGYTF. For the CDR3, the DNA is TGTGCCAGCAGTGTCGACAGGGTCGGTGGCTACACCTTC.

This chain connects TRBV7-8 to TRBJ2-1; D possibly corresponds to TRBD2 (6 bases). CDR3 length: 18 amino acids. Germline V CDR1 and CDR2: SGHVS, FQNEAQ. Between the trimmed V and J ends, which lost 0 bases and 8 bases, there was a span of 23 bases. The CDR3 is CASSLALGTPFITDEQFF. The CDR3 nucleotides read TGTGCCAGCAGCTTAGCTCTCGGGACTCCGTTTATAACCGATGAGCAGTTCTTC.

This chain uses TRBV6-6 with TRBJ1-1; D gene uncertain. The CDR3 sequence is 12 residues long. Germline CDR1 is MNHNY and CDR2 is SVGAGI (reference sequence). Trimming took 2 bases from V and 7 from J, leaving 8 bases between them. DNA for the CDR3: TGTGCCAGCAGTTACGGTCAGCGTGAAGCTTTCTTT. It encodes CASSYGQREAFF.

This chain links TRBV2 with TRBJ1-4; D not certain. This CDR3 is 13 amino acids long. Trimming pared 4 bases from V and 4 bases from J, leaving 7 bases between. Per germline, CDR1 SNHLY and CDR2 FYNNEI. CDR3 in DNA: TGTGCCAGCAGTGTCACAGATAATGAAAAACTGTTTTTT. The encoded protein is CASSVTDNEKLFF.

This clone was counted a few times. The chain joins TRBV7-3 to TRBJ2-2; 9 positions match TRBD1. With V trimmed by 2 bases and J by 7 bases, 8 bases remained unmatched. CDR3 length: 16 amino acids. Germline CDR1 SGHTA, CDR2 FQGTGA. This CDR3 is CASSLGGTGSGGELFF. The CDR3 DNA reads as TGTGCCAGCAGCTTAGGCGGGACAGGGTCTGGCGGGGAGCTGTTTTTT. The full variable domain, rest sourced from reference TRBV7-3 and TRBJ2-2, is GAGVSQTPSNKVTEKGKYVELRCDPISGHTALYWYRQSLGQGPEFLIYFQGTGAADDSGLPNDRFFAVRPEGSVSTLKIQRTERGDSAVYLCASSLGGTGSGGELFFGEGSRLTVL.

CDR3: CASRGTLDIQYF. The CDR3 DNA follows: TGTGCCAGCAGGGGGACTCTGGACATTCAGTACTTC. The chain carries TRBV28 and TRBJ2-4; a possible D gene is TRBD2 (6 bases). V was clipped by 6 bases and J by 8 bases, with 11 bases between them. The CDR3 runs to 12 residues. Looked up from germline, CDR1 is MDHEN and CDR2 is SYDVKM.

This clone occurred once. The CDR3, as DNA: TGTGCCAGCAGCGAGGACAGGAGATATGGCTACACCTTC. Amino acids: CASSEDRRYGYTF. The chain uses TRBV7-2 and TRBJ1-2; 7 bases map to TRBD1. Germline V lookup: CDR1 SGHTA, CDR2 FQGNSA. This CDR3 region has 13 residues. V gave up 5 bases and J gave up 5 bases; unmatched junction bases: 5.

As DNA, the CDR3 is TGTGCCAGCAGCTATTTTAGCGGTGAGGCTTTCGGAAACACCATATATTTT. Amino acids: CASSYFSGEAFGNTIYF. J is TRBJ1-3 and V is TRBV7-9, with D unclear. V was clipped by 4 bases and J by 4 bases, with 20 bases between them. The CDR3 sequence is 17 residues long. Germline V gene data show CDR1 as SEHNR and CDR2 as FQNEAQ (reference sequence).

This clone showed up just once. The chain combines TRBV28 with TRBJ1-1; no reliable D call. The CDR3 spans 14 residues. The V gene lost 3 bases and the J gene lost 6 bases, with 14 bases spanning the gap. CDR1 and CDR2 (germline): MDHEN, SYDVKM. The CDR3 region is CASSLSGLVAEAFF. The CDR3 DNA sequence: TGTGCCAGCAGTTTGTCCGGGTTGGTCGCTGAAGCTTTCTTT. Based on the CDR3 plus reference TRBV28 and TRBJ1-1, the full variable domain is DVKVTQSSRYLVKRTGEKVFLECVQDMDHENMFWYRQDPGLGLRLIYFSYDVKMKEKGDIPEGYSVSREKKERFSLILESASTNQTSMYLCASSLSGLVAEAFFGQGTRLTVV.

This clone was observed once. This CDR3 is also generated by other DNA sequences in the sample. The V gene is TRBV5-1, the J gene TRBJ2-3; TRBD2 aligns across 11 bases. Germline CDR1 SGHRS, CDR2 YFSETQ. This CDR3 is 16 amino acids long. The ends lost 5 bases at V and 0 bases at J; junction bases unmatched: 5. CDR3 amino acids: CASSASSGGSTDTQYF. The CDR3 DNA reads TGCGCCAGCAGTGCCTCTAGCGGGGGGAGCACAGATACGCAGTATTTT. Full variable domain (outside the CDR3, taken from reference TRBV5-1 and TRBJ2-3): KAGVTQTPRYLIKTRGQQVTLSCSPISGHRSVSWYQQTPGQGLQFLFEYFSETQRNKGNFPGRFSGRQFSNSRSEMNVSTLELGDSALYLCASSASSGGSTDTQYFGPGTRLTVL.

J is TRBJ2-7 and V is TRBV28, with 7 bases fitting TRBD2. CDR1 is MDHEN and CDR2 is SYDVKM in the germline V gene. Trimming at V came to 7 bases and at J to 1 base, leaving 7 bases not matched to a gene. The CDR3 covers 14 residues. CDR3 sequence reads: CASTWGGSSYEQYF. CDR3 DNA sequence: TGTGCCAGCACCTGGGGCGGGAGTTCCTACGAGCAGTACTTC. The whole variable domain, remainder taken from reference TRBV28 and TRBJ2-7, is DVKVTQSSRYLVKRTGEKVFLECVQDMDHENMFWYRQDPGLGLRLIYFSYDVKMKEKGDIPEGYSVSREKKERFSLILESASTNQTSMYLCASTWGGSSYEQYFGPGTRLTVT.

The J gene is TRBJ2-7, the V gene TRBV27; TRBD2 matches 15 bases. The CDR3 has 18 amino acids. Per germline, CDR1 MNHEY and CDR2 SMNVEV (reference sequence). V shed 5 bases, J shed 4 bases, and the junction held 12 bases outside the gene matches. CDR3: CASSPRTSGRAIGYEQYF. The CDR3 DNA is TGTGCCAGCAGTCCCCGGACTAGCGGGAGGGCCATCGGTTACGAGCAGTACTTC.

A single count supports this clone. This chain joins TRBV6-5 and TRBJ1-2; D unresolved. V was pared by 5 bases and J by 6 bases, with 10 bases between. CDR3 size: 12 residues. Germline CDR1 reads MNHEY; CDR2 reads SVGAGI. For the CDR3, the DNA is TGTGCCAGCAGTCCCGGTGAGCATGGCTACACCTTC. It is translated as CASSPGEHGYTF.

The V gene is TRBV9, the J gene TRBJ2-2, with 8 bases identical to TRBD1. This CDR3 is built from 16 residues. Unmatched junction bases numbered 5, after V lost 2 bases and J lost 2 bases. Germline V gives CDR1 SGDLS, CDR2 YYNGEE. In nucleotides, the CDR3 is TGTGCCAGCAGCGTCAGGACAGGGTCAAACACCGGGGAGCTGTTTTTT. This encodes CASSVRTGSNTGELFF.

The rearrangement joins TRBV5-1 to TRBJ2-1, with a possible D match to TRBD2 (5 bases). The CDR3 totals 13 residues. V lost 0 bases and J 8 bases, leaving 9 bases between the germline ends. CDR1 is SGHRS and CDR2 is YFSETQ in the germline V gene. This CDR3 reads CASSLDRGHEQFF. CDR3 in DNA: TGCGCCAGCAGCTTGGATCGGGGTCATGAGCAGTTCTTC.

CDR3 residues: CSAGRWETQYF. The CDR3 coding sequence is TGCAGTGCCGGGAGGTGGGAGACCCAGTACTTC. The genes are TRBV20-1 and TRBJ2-5, with 7 bases aligning to TRBD2. Unmatched junction bases numbered 3, after V lost 6 bases and J lost 5 bases. The CDR3 is made up of 11 amino acids. CDR1 and CDR2 from the germline V gene are DFQATT and SNEGSKA (reference sequence).

This sequence joins TRBV7-9 and TRBJ2-7; 9 nucleotides line up with TRBD1. In germline, CDR1 is SEHNR, CDR2 FQNEAQ (reference sequence). With 3 bases clipped from V and 2 bases from J, the junction kept 2 bases outside the gene matches. The CDR3 has 14 residues. CDR3 loop: CASSFGTGTYEQYF. Here the CDR3 DNA reads TGTGCCAGCAGCTTTGGGACAGGGACCTACGAGCAGTACTTC.